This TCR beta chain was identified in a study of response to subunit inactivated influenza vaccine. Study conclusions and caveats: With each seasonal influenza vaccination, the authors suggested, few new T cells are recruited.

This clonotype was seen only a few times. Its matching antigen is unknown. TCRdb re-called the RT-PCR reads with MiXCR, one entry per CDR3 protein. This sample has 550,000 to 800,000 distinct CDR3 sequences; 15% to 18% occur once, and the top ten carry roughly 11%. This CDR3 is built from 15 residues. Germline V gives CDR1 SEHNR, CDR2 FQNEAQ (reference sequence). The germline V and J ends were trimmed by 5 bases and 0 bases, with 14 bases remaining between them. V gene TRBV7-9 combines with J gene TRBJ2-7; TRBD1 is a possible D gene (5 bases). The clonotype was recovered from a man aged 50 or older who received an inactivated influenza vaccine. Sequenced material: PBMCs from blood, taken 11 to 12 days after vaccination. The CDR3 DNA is TGTGCCAGCAGCACCTCAGGGTATTCCTCCTACGAGCAGTACTTC. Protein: CASSTSGYSSYEQYF.